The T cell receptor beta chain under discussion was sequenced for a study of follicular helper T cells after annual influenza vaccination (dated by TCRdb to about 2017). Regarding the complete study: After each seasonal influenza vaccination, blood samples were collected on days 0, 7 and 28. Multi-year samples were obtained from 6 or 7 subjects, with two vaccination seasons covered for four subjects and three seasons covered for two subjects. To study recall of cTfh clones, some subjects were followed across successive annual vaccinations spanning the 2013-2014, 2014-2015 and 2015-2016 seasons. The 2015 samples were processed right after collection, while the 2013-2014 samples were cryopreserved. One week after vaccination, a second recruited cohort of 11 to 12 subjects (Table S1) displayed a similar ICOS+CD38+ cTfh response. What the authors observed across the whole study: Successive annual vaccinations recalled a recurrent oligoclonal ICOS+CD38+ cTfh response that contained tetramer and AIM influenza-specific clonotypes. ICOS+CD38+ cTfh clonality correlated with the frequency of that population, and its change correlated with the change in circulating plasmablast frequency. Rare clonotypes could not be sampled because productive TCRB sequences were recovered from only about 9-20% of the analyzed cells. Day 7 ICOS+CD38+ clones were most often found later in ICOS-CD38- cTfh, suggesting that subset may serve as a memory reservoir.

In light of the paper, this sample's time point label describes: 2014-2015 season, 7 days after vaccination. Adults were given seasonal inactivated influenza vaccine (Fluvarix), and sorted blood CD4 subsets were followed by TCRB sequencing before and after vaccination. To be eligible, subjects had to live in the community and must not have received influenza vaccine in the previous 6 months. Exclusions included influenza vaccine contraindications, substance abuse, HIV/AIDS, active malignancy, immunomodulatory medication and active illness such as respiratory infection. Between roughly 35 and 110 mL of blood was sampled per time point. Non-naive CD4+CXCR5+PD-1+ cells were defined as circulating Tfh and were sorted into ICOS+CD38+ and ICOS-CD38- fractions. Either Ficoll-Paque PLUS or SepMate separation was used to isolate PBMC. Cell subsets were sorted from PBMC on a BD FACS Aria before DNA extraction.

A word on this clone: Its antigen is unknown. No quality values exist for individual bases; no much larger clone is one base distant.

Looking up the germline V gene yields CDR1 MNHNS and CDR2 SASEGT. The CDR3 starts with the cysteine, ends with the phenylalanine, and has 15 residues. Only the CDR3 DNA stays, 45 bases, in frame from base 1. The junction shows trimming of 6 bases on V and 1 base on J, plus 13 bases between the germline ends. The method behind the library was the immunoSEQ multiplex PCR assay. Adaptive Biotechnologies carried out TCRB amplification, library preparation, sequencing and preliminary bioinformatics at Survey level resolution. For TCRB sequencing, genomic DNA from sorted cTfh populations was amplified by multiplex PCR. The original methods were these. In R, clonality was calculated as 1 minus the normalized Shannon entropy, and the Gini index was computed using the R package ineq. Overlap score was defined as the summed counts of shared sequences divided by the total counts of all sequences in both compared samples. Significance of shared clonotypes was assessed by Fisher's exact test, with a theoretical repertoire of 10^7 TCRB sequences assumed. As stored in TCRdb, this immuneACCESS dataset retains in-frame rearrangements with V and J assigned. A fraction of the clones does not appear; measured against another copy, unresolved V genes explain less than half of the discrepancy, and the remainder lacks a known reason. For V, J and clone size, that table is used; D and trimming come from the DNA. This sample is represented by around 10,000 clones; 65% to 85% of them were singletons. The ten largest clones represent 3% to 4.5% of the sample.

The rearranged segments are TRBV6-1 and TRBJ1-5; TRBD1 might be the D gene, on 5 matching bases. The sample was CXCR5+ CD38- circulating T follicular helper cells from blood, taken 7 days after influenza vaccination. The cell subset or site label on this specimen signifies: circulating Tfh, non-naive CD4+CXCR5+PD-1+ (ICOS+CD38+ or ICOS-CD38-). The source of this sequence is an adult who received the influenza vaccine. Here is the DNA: TGTGCCAGCAGGCGGGGGAGCCAAAGCAATCAGCCCCAGCATTTT. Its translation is CASRRGSQSNQPQHF.